Listed here is a single TCR beta chain. Its specificity is not known. Trimming pared 9 bases from V and 4 bases from J, leaving 16 bases between. Germline V lookup: CDR1 MDHEN, CDR2 SYDVKM. The CDR3 loop spans 15 amino acids. This sample was taken from a study of blood T cells in healthy people across ages. Study-wide results and caveats: When one million T cells were used, diversity estimates were thought to be underestimates. Older age coincided with a roughly linear decline in TCR beta diversity per million T cells. Naive CD4+ cell counts and diversity both ran higher in long-lived than in aged donors.

The authors ran a second PCR of about 7 to 11 cycles using a sample-barcoded 5' primer and a J-beta primer mix. A tag from a template-switch adaptor with 12 random nucleotides marked each cDNA molecule. MiXCR, run by TCRdb on the 5' RACE reads, gives a single entry per CDR3 protein. The sample has some 290,000 distinct CDR3 sequences, 27% seen once. This clonotype originated in a woman aged 70-85 years in good health. Material for sequencing was blood. The chain is built from TRBV28 and TRBJ2-6; D is uncertain. The CDR3 DNA sequence: TGTGCCAGTAGGATACCAACTGGGGGGGCCAACGTCCTGACTTTC. This gives the protein CASRIPTGGANVLTF.